Below are 32 T cell receptor beta chains sequenced from a single sample in a study of cytomegalovirus exposure and HLA in healthy donors. Profiled with immunoSEQ multiplex PCR; TCRdb holds only in-frame clones, not every one. The sample contains 200,000 or so clones, around 88% of which appear only once. Sequenced material: PBMCs. The receptors come from a woman aged 18-29 years in good health and CMV-seronegative.

V is TRBV6-5 and J is TRBJ2-7; a weak D match, TRBD2 (5 bases). V was trimmed by 2 bases and J by 11 bases, leaving 16 bases between them. CDR3 size: 13 residues. Germline-derived CDR1 and CDR2 are MNHEY and SVGAGI. The CDR3 loop reads CASSYRERTRKYF. As DNA, the CDR3 is TGTGCCAGCAGTTACCGAGAACGGACTCGCAAGTACTTC.

The chain carries TRBV18 and TRBJ2-7; 7 bases are shared with TRBD1. J lost 0 bases, V lost 4 bases, and 3 bases had no gene match. Germline V CDR1 and CDR2: KGHSH, LQKENI. CDR3 length: 14 residues. This CDR3 is CASSQGQFSYEQYF. The CDR3 DNA is TGTGCCAGCTCACAGGGACAGTTCTCCTACGAGCAGTACTTC.

On this clone: The same CDR3 is also encoded by other DNA sequences in this sample. DNA of the CDR3: TGTGCCATAAGAGGGACAGCGAACACCGGGGAGCTGTTTTTT. Its protein is CAIRGTANTGELFF. The chain uses TRBV10-3 and TRBJ2-2; TRBD1 matches 7 bases. V lost 9 bases to trimming and J lost 0 bases; unmatched junction nucleotides: 4. The CDR3 extends over 14 amino acids. The germline gives CDR1 ENHRY, CDR2 SYGVKD.

The chain employs TRBV4-3 and TRBJ2-7; the D gene is possibly TRBD2 (6 bases). CDR1 and CDR2 (germline): LGHNA, YSLEER. There are 16 residues in the CDR3. Trimming took off 1 base at V and 3 bases at J, with 16 bases between the two ends. CDR3 nucleotide sequence: TGCGCCAGCAGCCAAGTAACCTCCGGGAGCTACTACGAGCAGTACTTC. Protein: CASSQVTSGSYYEQYF.

The rearrangement joins TRBV28 to TRBJ2-2; perhaps TRBD2 as D (5 bases). V lost 3 bases, J lost 7 bases, and 12 bases lay in between. This CDR3 is 14 amino acids long. Germline V CDR1 and CDR2: MDHEN, SYDVKM. CDR3 loop: CASSLVLVGGELFF. As DNA, the CDR3 is TGTGCCAGCAGTTTGGTACTAGTCGGCGGGGAGCTGTTTTTT. Full variable domain (remainder filled in from reference TRBV28 and TRBJ2-2): DVKVTQSSRYLVKRTGEKVFLECVQDMDHENMFWYRQDPGLGLRLIYFSYDVKMKEKGDIPEGYSVSREKKERFSLILESASTNQTSMYLCASSLVLVGGELFFGEGSRLTVL.

The chain carries TRBV5-1 and TRBJ2-4; possible D gene TRBD1, 5 bases. With 0 bases removed from V and 1 base from J, the gap between germline ends came to 8 bases. The germline V gene has CDR1 SGHRS and CDR2 YFSETQ. This CDR3 region has 15 residues. The CDR3 is CASSLEGVAKNIQYF. Here the CDR3 DNA reads TGCGCCAGCAGCTTGGAAGGGGTGGCCAAAAACATTCAGTACTTC.

This chain joins TRBV7-6 and TRBJ2-1, with 13 bases lining up with TRBD2. This CDR3 has 16 amino acids. V shed 4 bases, J shed 7 bases, and the junction held 7 bases outside the gene matches. CDR1 and CDR2 (germline): SGHVS, FNYEAQ. This CDR3 is CASSWGLAGSGNEQFF. The DNA of the CDR3 is TGTGCCAGCAGCTGGGGACTAGCGGGATCGGGAAATGAGCAGTTCTTC.

The V gene is TRBV5-5, the J gene TRBJ1-3; D uncertain. There are 15 residues in the CDR3. CDR1 SGHKS and CDR2 YYEKEE come from the germline V gene (reference sequence). V was trimmed by 6 bases and J by 1 base, leaving 14 bases between them. CDR3 DNA sequence: TGTGCCAGCACCCTGCGGGGTACGTCTGGAAACACCATATATTTT. This gives the protein CASTLRGTSGNTIYF.

This clone occurred once. The chain is built from TRBV28 and TRBJ2-1, with 8 bases lining up with TRBD2. The germline V gene has CDR1 MDHEN and CDR2 SYDVKM. Unmatched junction bases numbered 4, after V lost 2 bases and J lost 4 bases. This CDR3 contains 15 residues. The CDR3 sequence is CASSLRREAYNEQFF. For the CDR3, the DNA is TGTGCCAGCAGTTTACGGCGGGAGGCGTACAATGAGCAGTTCTTC.

V and J are TRBV5-4 and TRBJ2-2; tentative D call: TRBD2 (6 bases). V lost 0 bases and J lost 3, with 9 bases in between. This CDR3 is built from 15 residues. The V gene's germline CDR1 is SGHNT and CDR2 YYREEE (reference sequence). The CDR3 nucleotides are TGTGCCAGCAGCTTGGGACTAGAGGACACCGGGGAGCTGTTTTTT. Amino acid sequence: CASSLGLEDTGELFF.

The chain recombines TRBV7-9 with TRBJ2-7; D is possibly TRBD1 (5 bases). The V and J ends lost 5 bases and 0 bases respectively, with 11 bases between them. CDR1 and CDR2 from the germline V gene are SEHNR and FQNEAQ (reference sequence). The CDR3 is 14 amino acids. This CDR3 reads CASSRTGSSYEQYF. DNA of the CDR3: TGTGCCAGCAGCAGAACAGGAAGCTCCTACGAGCAGTACTTC.

The chain is built from TRBV27 and TRBJ1-4, with TRBD1 matching 7 bases. J was trimmed by 3 bases and V by 2 bases; bases with no gene match: 9. The V gene's germline CDR1 is MNHEY and CDR2 SMNVEV (reference sequence). The CDR3 covers 17 residues. In DNA form, the CDR3 reads TGTGCCAGCAGTTTAGACAGGGTGGAAGCGGCTAATGAAAAACTGTTTTTT. Its translation: CASSLDRVEAANEKLFF.

V and J are TRBV5-1 and TRBJ2-7; possible D gene TRBD1, 7 bases. The CDR3 covers 15 residues. Looked up from germline, CDR1 is SGHRS and CDR2 is YFSETQ. Between the trimmed V and J ends, which lost 4 bases and 4 bases, there was a span of 18 bases. The CDR3 DNA sequence: TGCGCCAGCAGCCCGAGGGGGCGCGGGGCTTACGAGCAGTACTTC. Encoded protein: CASSPRGRGAYEQYF.

Turning to this clone: One junction end does not reproduce the germline sequence, and a read error may be involved. The CDR3 DNA is TGTGCCAGCAGCCCTAACCTAAAGCGGGCGTTATCCTACGAGCAGTATTTC. This translates into CASSPNLKRALSYEQYF. The V call is TRBV7-2, the J call TRBJ2-7, with a weak D call TRBD2 (6 bases). Germline CDR1 and CDR2: SGHTA and FQGNSA. The CDR3 length is 17 residues.

The CDR3 coding sequence is TGTGCCAGCAGCGAGGCAGGGGTCGAACAGCCCCAGCATTTT. Its protein product is CASSEAGVEQPQHF. The V call is TRBV9, the J call TRBJ1-5; a weak D match, TRBD1 (6 bases). The CDR3 covers 14 residues. Trimming left V 3 bases short and J 7 bases short, with 14 bases between. The germline gives CDR1 SGDLS, CDR2 YYNGEE. Using reference TRBV9 and TRBJ1-5 for the parts outside the CDR3, the full variable domain is DSGVTQTPKHLITATGQRVTLRCSPRSGDLSVYWYQQSLDQGLQFLIQYYNGEERAKGNILERFSAQQFPDLHSELNLSSLELGDSALYFCASSEAGVEQPQHFGDGTRLSIL.

The chain combines TRBV6-5 with TRBJ2-1, with TRBD2 matching over 9 bases. The V segment lost 0 bases and the J segment 10 bases; nucleotides outside the gene matches: 7. The CDR3 runs 15 residues. Germline CDR1 reads MNHEY; CDR2 reads SVGAGI. CDR3 residues: CASSYSSGGAGEQFF. DNA of the CDR3: TGTGCCAGCAGTTACTCTAGCGGGGGCGCGGGCGAGCAGTTCTTC.

The gene calls are TRBV7-9 and TRBJ2-1; no clear D. The germline V gene has CDR1 SEHNR and CDR2 FQNEAQ (reference sequence). The CDR3 contains 13 residues. The V gene lost 1 base and the J gene lost 10 bases, with 11 bases spanning the gap. The CDR3 is CASSLDPEREQFF. The CDR3 DNA reads TGTGCCAGCAGCTTAGATCCCGAACGGGAGCAGTTCTTC. Variable domain in full (rest from reference TRBV7-9 and TRBJ2-1): DTGVSQNPRHKITKRGQNVTFRCDPISEHNRLYWYRQTLGQGPEFLTYFQNEAQLEKSRLLSDRFSAERPKGSFSTLEIQRTEQGDSAMYLCASSLDPEREQFFGPGTRLTVL.

The V call is TRBV18, the J call TRBJ2-7; 8 bases align to TRBD1. The CDR3 runs to 15 residues. Per the germline V gene, CDR1 is KGHSH and CDR2 is LQKENI. V was pared by 1 base and J by 1 base, with 3 bases of the junction left unmatched. The CDR3 region has the DNA TGTGCCAGCTCACCACTCCAGGGGGCTTCCTACGAGCAGTACTTC. It encodes CASSPLQGASYEQYF. Full variable domain (outside the CDR3, taken from reference TRBV18 and TRBJ2-7): NAGVMQNPRHLVRRRGQEARLRCSPMKGHSHVYWYRQLPEEGLKFMVYLQKENIIDESGMPKERFSAEFPKEGPSILRIQQVVRGDSAAYFCASSPLQGASYEQYFGPGTRLTVT.

The chain carries TRBV4-1 and TRBJ2-1; 9 positions agree with TRBD1. The V and J ends lost 5 bases and 8 bases, in that order; junction bases with no gene match: 13. The germline V gene encodes CDR1 MGHRA and CDR2 YSYEKL. The CDR3 sequence is 16 residues long. CDR3 in amino acids: CASSAPGQGSTDEQFF. The CDR3 coding sequence is TGCGCCAGCAGCGCGCCGGGACAGGGCAGCACAGATGAGCAGTTCTTC.

The chain employs TRBV7-9 and TRBJ1-2, with D maybe TRBD1 (5 bases). The CDR3 has 15 amino acids. Germline values: CDR1 SEHNR, CDR2 FQNEAQ (reference sequence). Trimming removed 1 base from V and 13 bases from J, with 22 bases in between. CDR3 bases: TGTGCCAGCAGCTTAGGAGGAGGTCAGGGAGGATATCGCACCTTC. Encoded protein: CASSLGGGQGGYRTF.

This clone was detected a few times. V usage is TRBV18 and J usage is TRBJ2-7; D is undetermined. This CDR3 contains 13 residues. Trimming pared 0 bases from V and 1 base from J, leaving 4 bases between. The germline V gene has CDR1 KGHSH and CDR2 LQKENI. This chain's CDR3 is CASSPPESYEQYF. For the CDR3, the DNA is TGTGCCAGCTCACCACCAGAGTCCTACGAGCAGTACTTC.

The chain has TRBV10-2 and TRBJ2-1, with 11 bases lining up with TRBD2. Germline V gene lookup returns CDR1 WSHSY and CDR2 SAAADI. The V gene end was trimmed by 1 base and the J gene end by 1 base; junction bases not matched to a gene: 15. This CDR3 contains 21 residues. CDR3 amino acids: CASSELGTVGLAAISYNEQFF. DNA of the CDR3: TGCGCCAGCAGTGAGTTGGGGACAGTGGGACTAGCGGCGATTTCCTACAATGAGCAGTTCTTC.

The V and J genes are TRBV7-2 and TRBJ2-1; TRBD2 matches at 11 bases. The CDR3 contains 16 residues. After removal of 5 bases from V and 3 bases from J, the junction contained 6 bases not matched to a gene. From germline, CDR1 is SGHTA and CDR2 FQGNSA. CDR3 sequence: CASSLTSGSYYNEQFF. CDR3 nucleotide sequence: TGTGCCAGCAGCCTCACTAGCGGGAGTTACTACAATGAGCAGTTCTTC.

The rearrangement joins TRBV27 to TRBJ2-7, with 7 bases aligning to TRBD2. V trimming: 0 bases; J trimming: 4 bases; junction bases outside the gene matches: 6. The germline gives CDR1 MNHEY, CDR2 SMNVEV (reference sequence). This CDR3 has 15 residues. CDR3 loop: CASSLSAGVAYEQYF. The CDR3 DNA is TGTGCCAGCAGTTTATCGGCGGGAGTAGCGTACGAGCAGTACTTC.

The table lists this clone with a few counts. The chain couples TRBV27 to TRBJ2-7, with D possibly being TRBD1 (7 bases). The CDR3 length is 15 residues. V lost 6 bases and J lost 0, with 15 bases in between. CDR1 and CDR2 from the germline V gene are MNHEY and SMNVEV (reference sequence). This CDR3 is CASSLGGGNSYEQYF. The CDR3 DNA reads TGTGCCAGCAGCCTTGGAGGGGGCAACTCCTACGAGCAGTACTTC.

Concerning this clone: Other DNA sequences of this sample code for an identical CDR3. The genes are TRBV28 and TRBJ2-7, with a weak D call TRBD2 (6 bases). Germline CDR1 is MDHEN and CDR2 is SYDVKM. Trimming took 6 bases from V and 1 from J, leaving 16 bases between them. CDR3 length: 15 amino acids. CDR3 protein: CASSPTGLASYEQYF. The CDR3, as DNA: TGTGCCAGCAGCCCGACGGGACTGGCATCCTACGAGCAGTACTTC.

The chain links TRBV9 to TRBJ1-1, with a weak D call TRBD1 (6 bases). V shed 0 bases and J shed 1 base, with 13 bases lying between them. The CDR3 has 16 residues. Germline lookup yields CDR1 SGDLS and CDR2 YYNGEE. Here the CDR3 DNA reads TGTGCCAGCAGCGTAGGCGGGGGCGCTGAGAACACTGAAGCTTTCTTT. It codes for CASSVGGGAENTEAFF.

The chain joins TRBV18 to TRBJ2-5, with 8 bases that match TRBD2. V shed 2 bases, J shed 2 bases, and the junction held 7 bases outside the gene matches. Germline CDR1 reads KGHSH; CDR2 reads LQKENI. The CDR3 contains 16 residues. The CDR3 region has the DNA TGTGCCAGCTCACCAAGGCTAGCGGGTACTCAAGAGACCCAGTACTTC. Translating it yields CASSPRLAGTQETQYF.

This chain uses TRBV15 with TRBJ1-4; TRBD1 is a possible D gene (5 bases). V dropped 3 bases and J dropped 8 bases, with 16 bases sitting between them. The CDR3 spans 15 residues. Germline V gene lookup returns CDR1 LNHNV and CDR2 YYDKDF (reference sequence). CDR3 amino acids: CATSRSGGRREKLFF. CDR3 coding DNA: TGTGCCACCAGCAGGTCGGGGGGAAGGAGAGAAAAACTGTTTTTT.

The chain is built from TRBV5-4 and TRBJ2-7; possibly TRBD2 for D (5 bases). This CDR3 comprises 16 residues. The V gene lost 0 bases and the J gene lost 3 bases, with 16 bases spanning the gap. Germline V gives CDR1 SGHNT, CDR2 YYREEE (reference sequence). The CDR3 spells CASSLDPAVAVYEQYF. The CDR3 DNA follows: TGTGCCAGCAGCTTGGACCCAGCGGTTGCGGTCTACGAGCAGTACTTC.

The sample holds a few counts of this clone. The chain is built from TRBV6-5 and TRBJ2-2, with 7 bases identical to TRBD2. CDR3 size: 15 residues. V shed 2 bases, J shed 5 bases, and the junction held 5 bases outside the gene matches. CDR1 and CDR2 from the germline V gene are MNHEY and SVGAGI. The CDR3 loop is CASSYAGEGTGELFF. The CDR3 nucleotides are TGTGCCAGCAGTTACGCGGGAGAGGGGACCGGGGAGCTGTTTTTT.

The J gene is TRBJ2-3, the V gene TRBV9; weak D call: TRBD2 (5 bases). The CDR3 totals 12 residues. Between the trimmed V and J ends, which lost 5 bases and 2 bases, there was a span of 6 bases. Germline CDR1 and CDR2: SGDLS and YYNGEE. CDR3 residues: CASRGLTDTQYF. The DNA for the CDR3 is TGTGCCAGCAGAGGACTCACAGATACGCAGTATTTT.